This entry lists 15 T cell receptor beta chains sequenced from one sample in a study of CD8 T cells in Susac syndrome. A quantity of about 0.5 to 1 ug RNA underwent reverse transcription using random hexamers. TCRdb itself ran the immunoSEQ multiplex PCR reads through MiXCR, one entry per CDR3 protein. The sample gives about 130,000 distinct CDR3 sequences, 90% to 95% of which show up once; approximately 0.24% is in the top ten. Input material: CD8+ T cells from PBMCs. These receptors all come from a human donor with multiple sclerosis.

The V gene is TRBV12-3 or TRBV12-4, the J gene TRBJ1-5, with D perhaps TRBD1 (6 bases). The CDR3 is 14 amino acids. Trimming removed 6 bases from V and 3 bases from J, with 12 bases in between. This chain's CDR3 is CASRRGGDNQPQHF. The CDR3 coding sequence is TGTGCCAGCAGAAGGGGGGGGGACAATCAGCCCCAGCATTTT.

The chain couples TRBV5-4 to TRBJ2-7, with D tentatively TRBD1 or TRBD2 (5 bases each). Germline V CDR1 and CDR2: SGHNT, YYREEE (reference sequence). The CDR3 spans 15 residues. V was cut by 0 bases and J by 1 base, with 11 bases left in between. The CDR3 DNA is TGTGCCAGCAGCTTGGGGGGGACGTATTCCTACGAGCAGTACTTC. Amino acids: CASSLGGTYSYEQYF. The full variable domain, its missing parts supplied by reference TRBV5-4 and TRBJ2-7, is ETGVTQSPTHLIKTRGQQVTLRCSSQSGHNTVSWYQQALGQGPQFIFQYYREEENGRGNFPPRFSGLQFPNYSSELNVNALELDDSALYLCASSLGGTYSYEQYFGPGTRLTVT.

The chain recombines TRBV7-9 with TRBJ2-7; 7 nucleotides match TRBD2. The CDR3 spans 14 residues. J was trimmed by 5 bases and V by 6 bases; bases with no gene match: 10. CDR1 SEHNR and CDR2 FQNEAQ come from the germline V gene (reference sequence). CDR3 sequence (DNA): TGTGCCAGCAGACATCGGGGGGACTCTAACGAGCAGTACTTC. This sequence encodes CASRHRGDSNEQYF.

This clonotype was seen more than once but under ten times. The rearrangement joins TRBV7-9 to TRBJ2-7; 7 bases are a match to TRBD2. CDR3 length equals 15 residues. With 4 bases clipped from V and 2 bases from J, the junction kept 8 bases outside the gene matches. CDR1 and CDR2 (germline): SEHNR, FQNEAQ (reference sequence). The chain's CDR3 is CASSSTSVRPYEQYF. The CDR3 region has the DNA TGTGCCAGCAGCTCTACTAGCGTACGACCCTACGAGCAGTACTTC.

J is TRBJ1-2 and V is TRBV5-4; D is unresolved. CDR1 is SGHNT, CDR2 YYREEE, per germline (reference sequence). V lost 9 bases to trimming and J lost 4 bases, with 19 bases between them. The length of the CDR3 is 14 residues. CDR3 nucleotides: TGTGCCACCTCCCTGGCGAGGACCCTCTATGGCTACACCTTC. It specifies CATSLARTLYGYTF.

The chain is built from TRBV27 and TRBJ1-1; D possibly corresponds to TRBD1 (5 bases). V dropped 6 bases and J dropped 4 bases, with 15 bases sitting between them. Germline V gene sequence: CDR1 MNHEY, CDR2 SMNVEV (reference sequence). This CDR3 is built from 14 residues. CDR3 sequence (DNA): TGTGCCAGCAGAACACAGGAATTTGGCACTGAAGCTTTCTTT. Translated: CASRTQEFGTEAFF.

The V gene is TRBV30, the J gene TRBJ2-1; the D gene could be TRBD1 or TRBD2 (5 bases each). V was clipped by 3 bases and J by 5 bases, with 8 bases between them. Germline V gene sequence: CDR1 GTSNPN, CDR2 SVGIG (reference sequence). The CDR3 totals 12 residues. In DNA form, the CDR3 reads TGTGCCTGGAGGGGGGAGAACAATGAGCAGTTCTTC. Translated: CAWRGENNEQFF.

The rearrangement joins TRBV10-1 to TRBJ2-1, with 10 bases that match TRBD2. After removal of 3 bases from V and 9 bases from J, the junction contained 14 bases not matched to a gene. The CDR3 loop spans 17 amino acids. Germline CDR1 WNHNN, CDR2 SYGVQD (reference sequence). CDR3 DNA sequence: TGCGCCAGCAGTGATCAGCTAGCGGGAGCCCCAGTGAGTGAGCAGTTCTTC. Translated, it gives CASSDQLAGAPVSEQFF.

V is TRBV12-3 or TRBV12-4 and J is TRBJ2-2; tentative D call: TRBD1 (5 bases). Trimming pared 6 bases from V and 3 bases from J, leaving 11 bases between. The CDR3 has 14 amino acids. CDR3 amino acids: CASRETGDTGELFF. DNA for the CDR3: TGTGCCAGCAGGGAAACAGGAGACACCGGGGAGCTGTTTTTT.

V and J are TRBV6-2 or TRBV6-3 and TRBJ2-3; a weak D match, TRBD2 (5 bases). V was shortened by 6 bases and J by 2 bases, with 18 bases between the two germline ends. Looked up from germline, CDR1 is MNHEY and CDR2 is SVGEGT. The CDR3 length is 16 residues. The CDR3: CASSSVAGDLTDTQYF. For the CDR3, the DNA is TGTGCCAGCAGCTCAGTTGCCGGGGATCTCACAGATACGCAGTATTTT.

The chain joins TRBV20-1 to TRBJ2-7; 10 nucleotides match TRBD1. V dropped 6 bases and J dropped 6; count of bases not matched to a gene: 8. The germline V gene has CDR1 DFQATT and CDR2 SNEGSKA (reference sequence). The CDR3 consists of 13 residues. The CDR3: CSATGTGVFEQYF. CDR3 DNA sequence: TGCAGTGCAACCGGGACAGGGGTTTTCGAGCAGTACTTC.

In this sample, this clonotype turned up once. This chain uses TRBV7-9 with TRBJ2-7; D perhaps matches TRBD2 (6 bases). The CDR3 totals 13 residues. The germline V gene encodes CDR1 SEHNR and CDR2 FQNEAQ (reference sequence). V lost 1 base and J lost 7, with 11 bases in between. CDR3 residues: CASSLVREDEQYF. The CDR3, as DNA: TGTGCCAGCAGCTTAGTCAGGGAGGATGAGCAGTACTTC.

The genes are TRBV25-1 and TRBJ2-2, with 7 bases lining up with TRBD1. This CDR3 comprises 13 residues. V lost 3 bases and J lost 6; bases outside the gene matches: 1. Germline CDR1 reads MGHDK; CDR2 reads SYGVNS. CDR3 residues: CASSETGPGELFF. CDR3 nucleotides: TGTGCCAGCAGTGAGACAGGGCCCGGGGAGCTGTTTTTT. Full variable domain (missing parts from reference TRBV25-1 and TRBJ2-2): EADIYQTPRYLVIGTGKKITLECSQTMGHDKMYWYQQDPGMELHLIHYSYGVNSTEKGDLSSESTVSRIRTEHFPLTLESARPSHTSQYLCASSETGPGELFFGEGSRLTVL.

The rearrangement joins TRBV4-2 to TRBJ1-2; D call uncertain. The CDR3 loop spans 15 amino acids. Trimming left V 1 base short and J 4 bases short, with 13 bases between. Germline V gene lookup returns CDR1 LGHNA and CDR2 YNFKEQ. CDR3 amino acids: CASSQADGGSYGYTF. The CDR3 bases are TGTGCCAGCAGCCAAGCGGACGGCGGGTCCTATGGCTACACCTTC.

The rearrangement links TRBV30 to TRBJ2-3; 7 bases match TRBD1. J gave up 4 bases and V 2 bases, and 12 bases lay outside the gene matches. Germline CDR1 reads GTSNPN; CDR2 reads SVGIG (reference sequence). The CDR3 has 16 amino acids. The CDR3 DNA sequence: TGTGCCTGGAGTAATTCCAGACAGGGCTTCTCAGATACGCAGTATTTT. Encoded protein: CAWSNSRQGFSDTQYF.